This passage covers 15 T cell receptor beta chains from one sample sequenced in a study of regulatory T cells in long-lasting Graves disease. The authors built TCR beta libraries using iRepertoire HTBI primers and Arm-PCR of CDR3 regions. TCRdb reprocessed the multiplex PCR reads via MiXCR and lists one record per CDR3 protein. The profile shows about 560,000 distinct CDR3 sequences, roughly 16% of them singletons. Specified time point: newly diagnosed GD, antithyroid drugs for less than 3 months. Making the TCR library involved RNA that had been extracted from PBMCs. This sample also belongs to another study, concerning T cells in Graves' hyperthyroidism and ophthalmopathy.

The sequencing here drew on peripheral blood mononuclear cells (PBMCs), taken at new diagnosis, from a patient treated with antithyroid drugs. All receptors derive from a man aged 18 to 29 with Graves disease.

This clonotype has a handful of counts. CDR3 coding DNA: TGTGCCAGCAGCCTCGCGGGAGGGCCCTATAACGAGCAGTACTTC. Translated, it gives CASSLAGGPYNEQYF. This chain links TRBV7-3 with TRBJ2-7, with 9 bases matching TRBD2. The trim removed 5 bases at V and 5 bases at J, leaving 10 bases unmatched. The CDR3 spans 15 residues. Germline V gene sequence: CDR1 SGHTA, CDR2 FQGTGA. Full variable domain (outside the CDR3, taken from reference TRBV7-3 and TRBJ2-7): GAGVSQTPSNKVTEKGKYVELRCDPISGHTALYWYRQSLGQGPEFLIYFQGTGAADDSGLPNDRFFAVRPEGSVSTLKIQRTERGDSAVYLCASSLAGGPYNEQYFGPGTRLTVT.

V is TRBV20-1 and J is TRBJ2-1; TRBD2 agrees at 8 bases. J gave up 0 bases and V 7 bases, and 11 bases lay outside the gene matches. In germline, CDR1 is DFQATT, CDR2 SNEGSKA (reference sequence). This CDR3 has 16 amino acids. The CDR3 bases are TGCAGTGTCAACGCCGGGACTAGGAGCTCCTACAATGAGCAGTTCTTC. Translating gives CSVNAGTRSSYNEQFF.

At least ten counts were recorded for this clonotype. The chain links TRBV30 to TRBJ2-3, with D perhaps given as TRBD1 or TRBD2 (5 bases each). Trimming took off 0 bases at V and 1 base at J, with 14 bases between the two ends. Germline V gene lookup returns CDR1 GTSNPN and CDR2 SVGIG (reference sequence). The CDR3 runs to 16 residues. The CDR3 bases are TGTGCCTGGAGTGTATACTACGGGGCCGGCACAGATACGCAGTATTTT. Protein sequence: CAWSVYYGAGTDTQYF.

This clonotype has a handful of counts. As DNA, the CDR3 is TGTGCCAGCAGACCGACAGGGGGCGGTGGGGAGACCCAGTACTTC. Translating it yields CASRPTGGGGETQYF. This chain joins TRBV7-9 and TRBJ2-5; 10 bases line up with TRBD1. Trimming cost V 6 bases and J 5 bases; bases outside gene matches: 9. Germline CDR1 reads SEHNR; CDR2 reads FQNEAQ (reference sequence). This CDR3 is built from 15 residues.

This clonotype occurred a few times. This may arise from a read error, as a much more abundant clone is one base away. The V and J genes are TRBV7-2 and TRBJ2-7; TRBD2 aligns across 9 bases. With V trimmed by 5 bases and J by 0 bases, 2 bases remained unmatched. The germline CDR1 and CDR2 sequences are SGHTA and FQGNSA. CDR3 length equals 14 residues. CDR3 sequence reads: CASSVSGGSYEQYF. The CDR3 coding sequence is TGTGCCAGCAGCGTTAGCGGGGGCTCCTACGAGCAGTACTTC. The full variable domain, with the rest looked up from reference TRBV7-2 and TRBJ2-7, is GAGVSQSPSNKVTEKGKDVELRCDPISGHTALYWYRQSLGQGLEFLIYFQGNSAPDKSGLPSDRFSAERTGGSVSTLTIQRTQQEDSAVYLCASSVSGGSYEQYFGPGTRLTVT.

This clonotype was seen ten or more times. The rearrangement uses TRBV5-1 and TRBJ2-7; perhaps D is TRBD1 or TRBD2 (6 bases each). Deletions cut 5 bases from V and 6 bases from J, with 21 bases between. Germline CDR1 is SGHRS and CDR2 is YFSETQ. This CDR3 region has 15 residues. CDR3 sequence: CASSLRGWGAGEQYF. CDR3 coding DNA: TGCGCCAGCAGTTTGCGCGGTTGGGGGGCGGGCGAGCAGTACTTC.

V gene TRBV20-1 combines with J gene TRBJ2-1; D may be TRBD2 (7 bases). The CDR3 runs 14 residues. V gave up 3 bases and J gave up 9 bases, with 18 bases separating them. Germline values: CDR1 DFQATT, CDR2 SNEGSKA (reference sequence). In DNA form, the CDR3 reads TGCAGTGCTAGCAGTGGGAGGGGGATCTTTGAGCAGTTCTTC. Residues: CSASSGRGIFEQFF.

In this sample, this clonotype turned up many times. CDR3 loop: CASSPPSGLSETQYF. CDR3 coding DNA: TGTGCCAGCAGCCCCCCGAGTGGGCTCTCAGAGACCCAGTACTTC. The chain joins TRBV25-1 to TRBJ2-5; D remains ambiguous. Germline lookup yields CDR1 MGHDK and CDR2 SYGVNS. CDR3 length: 15 residues. V was trimmed by 6 bases and J by 4 bases, leaving 18 bases between them.

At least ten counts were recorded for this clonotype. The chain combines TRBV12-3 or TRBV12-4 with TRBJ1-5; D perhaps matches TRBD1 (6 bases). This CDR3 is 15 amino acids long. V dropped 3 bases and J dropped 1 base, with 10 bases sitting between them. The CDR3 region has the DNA TGTGCCAGCAGTTTGTCGGGGGCGAGCAATCAGCCCCAGCATTTT. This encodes CASSLSGASNQPQHF.

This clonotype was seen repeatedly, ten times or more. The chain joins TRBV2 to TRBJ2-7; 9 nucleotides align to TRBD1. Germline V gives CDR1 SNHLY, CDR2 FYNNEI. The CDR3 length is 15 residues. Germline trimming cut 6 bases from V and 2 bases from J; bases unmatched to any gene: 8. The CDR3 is CASRMDRGYPYEQYF. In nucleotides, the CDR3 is TGTGCCAGCAGGATGGACAGGGGATACCCCTACGAGCAGTACTTC.

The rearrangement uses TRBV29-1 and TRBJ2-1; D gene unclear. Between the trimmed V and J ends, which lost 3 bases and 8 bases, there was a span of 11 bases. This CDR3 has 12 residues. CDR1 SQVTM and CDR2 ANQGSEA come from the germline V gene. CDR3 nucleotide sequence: TGCAGCGTTGACGGCCTACTGGATGAGCAGTTCTTC. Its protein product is CSVDGLLDEQFF.

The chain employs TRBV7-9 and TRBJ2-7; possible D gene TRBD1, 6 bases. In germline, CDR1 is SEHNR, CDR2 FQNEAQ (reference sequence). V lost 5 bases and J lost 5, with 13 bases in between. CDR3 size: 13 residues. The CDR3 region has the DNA TGTGCCAGCAGCCAACCGGACAGAAACGAGCAGTACTTC. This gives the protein CASSQPDRNEQYF.

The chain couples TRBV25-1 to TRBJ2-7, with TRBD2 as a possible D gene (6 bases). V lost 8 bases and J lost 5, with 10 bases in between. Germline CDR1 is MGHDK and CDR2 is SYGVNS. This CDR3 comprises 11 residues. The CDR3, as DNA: TGTGCCAGCCCGGGGGTGCACGAGCAGTACTTC. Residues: CASPGVHEQYF.

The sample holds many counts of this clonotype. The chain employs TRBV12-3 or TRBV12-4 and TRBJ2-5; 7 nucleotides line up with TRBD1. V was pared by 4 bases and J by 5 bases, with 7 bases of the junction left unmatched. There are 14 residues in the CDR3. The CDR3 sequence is CASSSETGYETQYF. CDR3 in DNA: TGTGCCAGCAGTTCCGAGACAGGGTACGAGACCCAGTACTTC.

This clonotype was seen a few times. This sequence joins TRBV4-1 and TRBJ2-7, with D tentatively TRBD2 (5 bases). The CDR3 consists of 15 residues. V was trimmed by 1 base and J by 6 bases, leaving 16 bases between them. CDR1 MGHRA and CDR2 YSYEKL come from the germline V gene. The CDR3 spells CASSQAPGQGSEQYF. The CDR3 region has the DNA TGCGCCAGCAGCCAAGCTCCGGGTCAAGGGAGCGAGCAGTACTTC.